The 21 T cell receptor beta chains given below trace back to one sample, sequenced in a study of cytomegalovirus exposure and HLA in healthy donors. In the PCR, 60 Vbeta and 13 Jbeta primers were used. Produced via immunoSEQ multiplex PCR; TCRdb's table is partial and in-frame only. The sample includes about 190,000 clones, over 80% seen only once; the top ten take roughly a tenth. Material for sequencing was PBMCs. Receptors originate from a woman aged 45-65 years in good health and CMV-seropositive.

V is TRBV7-2 and J is TRBJ2-1; the match to TRBD2 covers 9 bases. This CDR3 has 12 amino acids. The V gene's germline CDR1 is SGHTA and CDR2 FQGNSA. J was trimmed by 16 bases and V by 4 bases; bases with no gene match: 8. CDR3 loop: CASSSSSGEEFF. The CDR3, as DNA: TGTGCCAGCAGCTCCTCTAGCGGGGAGGAATTCTTC.

The rearrangement joins TRBV4-1 to TRBJ2-6; D gene ambiguous. Looked up from germline, CDR1 is MGHRA and CDR2 is YSYEKL. The CDR3 loop spans 16 amino acids. V lost 1 base and J lost 0, with 7 bases in between. CDR3 residues: CASSQVYYSGANVLTF. Written as DNA, the CDR3 is TGCGCCAGCAGCCAAGTATATTACTCTGGGGCCAACGTCCTGACTTTC.

The gene calls are TRBV29-1 and TRBJ2-7, with D possibly TRBD2 on 6 matching bases. This CDR3 has 11 amino acids. The V gene lost 5 bases and the J gene lost 6 bases, with 11 bases spanning the gap. CDR1 and CDR2 (germline): SQVTM, ANQGSEA. This CDR3 reads CSVKLASEQYF. In DNA form, the CDR3 reads TGCAGCGTTAAACTAGCAAGCGAGCAGTACTTC.

This chain joins TRBV2 and TRBJ1-6, with TRBD1 matching 7 bases. Germline assignment: CDR1 SNHLY and CDR2 FYNNEI. V lost 7 bases and J lost 7; bases outside the gene matches: 4. The CDR3 spans 13 residues. CDR3 residues: CASTRDRNSPLHF. The CDR3 region has the DNA TGTGCCAGCACCCGGGACAGAAATTCACCCCTCCACTTT.

The chain recombines TRBV6-5 with TRBJ1-5, with 9 nucleotides matching TRBD1. The CDR3 runs 15 residues. Germline lookup yields CDR1 MNHEY and CDR2 SVGAGI. V lost 6 bases to trimming and J lost 1 base; unmatched junction nucleotides: 4. Written as DNA, the CDR3 is TGTGCCAGCAGGAATGACAGGGGGAGCAATCAGCCCCAGCATTTT. Its protein product is CASRNDRGSNQPQHF.

The chain has TRBV6-5 and TRBJ1-1; D not resolved. Germline V gives CDR1 MNHEY, CDR2 SVGAGI. The CDR3 consists of 13 residues. Trimming stripped 5 bases from V and 7 bases from J, with 14 bases between. CDR3 sequence: CASSVTGGSEAFF. In DNA form, the CDR3 reads TGTGCCAGCAGTGTGACGGGAGGGAGTGAAGCTTTCTTT.

The chain couples TRBV15 to TRBJ2-7; TRBD1 matches 12 bases. V was pared by 3 bases and J by 5 bases, with 5 bases of the junction left unmatched. Germline assignment: CDR1 LNHNV and CDR2 YYDKDF (reference sequence). The CDR3 totals 15 residues. The CDR3 sequence: CATSSYGTGGNEQYF. CDR3 sequence (DNA): TGTGCCACCAGCAGTTACGGGACAGGGGGCAACGAGCAGTACTTC.

This rearrangement joins TRBV19 to TRBJ2-3, with 7 bases fitting TRBD2. The CDR3 has 15 amino acids. CDR1 and CDR2 (germline): LNHDA, SQIVND (reference sequence). Unmatched junction bases numbered 4, after V lost 4 bases and J lost 0 bases. In DNA form, the CDR3 reads TGTGCCAGTAGTAATCGGGGAGGGAGCACAGATACGCAGTATTTT. Encoded protein: CASSNRGGSTDTQYF. The whole variable domain, filled in from reference TRBV19 and TRBJ2-3, reads DGGITQSPKYLFRKEGQNVTLSCEQNLNHDAMYWYRQDPGQGLRLIYYSQIVNDFQKGDIAEGYSVSREKKESFPLTVTSAQKNPTAFYLCASSNRGGSTDTQYFGPGTRLTVL.

This clone has a handful of counts. The rearrangement joins TRBV2 to TRBJ2-1; 8 bases are a match to TRBD2. The germline V gene has CDR1 SNHLY and CDR2 FYNNEI. This CDR3 is built from 15 residues. Trimming removed 6 bases from V and 11 bases from J; junction bases left unmatched: 15. Here the CDR3 reads CASRPSVAGNLKQFF. CDR3 coding DNA: TGTGCCAGCAGGCCCTCGGTAGCGGGGAACTTAAAGCAGTTCTTC.

The rearrangement joins TRBV7-8 to TRBJ1-5, with 8 bases identical to TRBD1. The trim removed 11 bases at V and 5 bases at J, leaving 8 bases unmatched. Germline-derived CDR1 and CDR2 are SGHVS and FQNEAQ. The CDR3 has 13 residues. CDR3 sequence (DNA): TGTGCCTGCAATCAGGGGGCTTATCAGCCCCAGCATTTT. It yields the protein CACNQGAYQPQHF.

V is TRBV5-1 and J is TRBJ2-7; D uncertain. CDR3 length equals 13 residues. The V end lost 0 bases, the J end lost 7 bases, and 11 bases lay between the germline ends. Germline-derived CDR1 and CDR2 are SGHRS and YFSETQ. This CDR3 reads CASSLDTSREQYF. DNA of the CDR3: TGCGCCAGCAGCTTGGACACCTCCAGAGAGCAGTACTTC.

This chain links TRBV6-4 with TRBJ1-1; 7 bases align to TRBD1. The CDR3 runs 17 residues. The germline V gene encodes CDR1 MRHNA and CDR2 SNTAGT. Trimming at V came to 4 bases and at J to 4 bases, leaving 15 bases not matched to a gene. The CDR3, as DNA: TGTGCCAGCAGTGTAAGAGGGGGCGCGGGGCTGGGCACTGAAGCTTTCTTT. This gives the protein CASSVRGGAGLGTEAFF.

The chain couples TRBV5-1 to TRBJ2-3, with no clear D. The CDR3 runs 13 residues. CDR1 and CDR2 (germline): SGHRS, YFSETQ. V dropped 0 bases and J dropped 6 bases, with 8 bases sitting between them. DNA of the CDR3: TGCGCCAGCAGCTTGGCCCCCGAGGATACGCAGTATTTT. Translation gives CASSLAPEDTQYF.

V gene TRBV5-1 combines with J gene TRBJ2-3; 10 bases map to TRBD2. The germline V gene encodes CDR1 SGHRS and CDR2 YFSETQ. V lost 1 base, J lost 3 bases, and 2 bases stayed unmatched. The CDR3 is made up of 15 amino acids. CDR3 DNA sequence: TGCGCCAGCAGCTTGACTAGCGGGGCGACAGATACGCAGTATTTT. Translation gives CASSLTSGATDTQYF.

V and J are TRBV30 and TRBJ2-5, with TRBD1 identical over 7 bases. The CDR3 has 12 amino acids. CDR1 GTSNPN and CDR2 SVGIG come from the germline V gene (reference sequence). V dropped 7 bases and J dropped 1; count of bases not matched to a gene: 3. The CDR3, as DNA: TGTGCCTCGGGACAGACCCAAGAGACCCAGTACTTC. It is translated as CASGQTQETQYF. Looking up the rest from reference TRBV30 and TRBJ2-5 gives the full variable domain: SQTIHQWPATLVQPVGSPLSLECTVEGTSNPNLYWYRQAAGRGLQLLFYSVGIGQISSEVPQNLSASRPQDRQFILSSKKLLLSDSGFYLCASGQTQETQYFGPGTRLLVL.

The genes are TRBV5-8 and TRBJ1-6, with TRBD1 matching 9 bases. The CDR3 has 15 residues. Germline CDR1 reads SGHTS; CDR2 reads YDEGEE. V was clipped by 4 bases and J by 9 bases; unmatched bases: 8. DNA of the CDR3: TGTGCCAGCAGCGTCCACAGGGGGCATCGTTCACCCCTCCACTTT. Protein: CASSVHRGHRSPLHF.

In this sample, this clone turned up once. The chain carries TRBV5-4 and TRBJ2-1; TRBD2 might be the D (5 bases). Germline-derived CDR1 and CDR2 are SGHNT and YYREEE (reference sequence). This CDR3 region has 11 residues. Trimming left V 2 bases short and J 10 bases short, with 7 bases between. CDR3 DNA: TGTGCCAGCAGCTTCGGACTGGAGCAGTTCTTC. Protein sequence: CASSFGLEQFF. The full variable domain, with the rest looked up from reference TRBV5-4 and TRBJ2-1, is ETGVTQSPTHLIKTRGQQVTLRCSSQSGHNTVSWYQQALGQGPQFIFQYYREEENGRGNFPPRFSGLQFPNYSSELNVNALELDDSALYLCASSFGLEQFFGPGTRLTVL.

The chain uses TRBV5-1 and TRBJ2-2; no clear D gene. There are 15 residues in the CDR3. V was pared by 6 bases and J by 6 bases, with 18 bases between. In germline, CDR1 is SGHRS, CDR2 YFSETQ. The CDR3: CASTIARNGAGELFF. Here the CDR3 DNA reads TGCGCCAGCACGATTGCTCGAAACGGAGCCGGGGAGCTGTTTTTT. Drawing the rest from reference TRBV5-1 and TRBJ2-2, the complete variable domain is KAGVTQTPRYLIKTRGQQVTLSCSPISGHRSVSWYQQTPGQGLQFLFEYFSETQRNKGNFPGRFSGRQFSNSRSEMNVSTLELGDSALYLCASTIARNGAGELFFGEGSRLTVL.

This chain connects TRBV29-1 to TRBJ1-2; 10 bases are a match to TRBD1. The CDR3 runs to 12 residues. Germline CDR1 is SQVTM and CDR2 is ANQGSEA. The trim removed 7 bases at V and 8 bases at J, leaving 7 bases unmatched. This chain's CDR3 is CSAGTGARGYTF. CDR3 nucleotides: TGCAGCGCCGGGACAGGGGCACGGGGCTACACCTTC. Looking up the rest from reference TRBV29-1 and TRBJ1-2 gives the full variable domain: SAVISQKPSRDICQRGTSLTIQCQVDSQVTMMFWYRQQPGQSLTLIATANQGSEATYESGFVIDKFPISRPNLTFSTLTVSNMSPEDSSIYLCSAGTGARGYTFGSGTRLTVV.

This clone occurred once. The rearrangement links TRBV19 to TRBJ1-2; 9 nucleotides agree with TRBD1. CDR1 is LNHDA and CDR2 is SQIVND in the germline V gene (reference sequence). J gave up 13 bases and V 6 bases, and 12 bases lay outside the gene matches. CDR3 length: 13 residues. The CDR3 sequence: CASSYSGTGFSTF. The DNA of the CDR3 is TGTGCCAGTAGCTATTCCGGGACAGGGTTTAGCACCTTC.

This clone was counted a few times. V gene TRBV18 combines with J gene TRBJ2-1; perhaps TRBD1 as D (6 bases). V was trimmed by 3 bases and J by 10 bases, leaving 13 bases between them. The CDR3 runs to 13 residues. The V gene's germline CDR1 is KGHSH and CDR2 LQKENI. CDR3 in amino acids: CASSPRDNSEQFF. CDR3 in DNA: TGTGCCAGCTCACCCCGGGACAACAGCGAGCAGTTCTTC.